These 10 T cell receptor beta chains were all obtained from the same sample, sequenced in a study of blood T cell repertoires in COVID-19. Clones were read by immunoSEQ multiplex PCR, and TCRdb kept only the in-frame ones, dropping some. Seen here are fewer than 250,000 clones, about 83% observed once, and the top ten hold over 4.5%. Specimen: peripheral blood. These receptors were obtained from a human donor in a cohort sampled during active COVID-19.

The chain has TRBV28 and TRBJ2-7, with 7 bases that match TRBD2. CDR3 length: 15 amino acids. V lost 1 base to trimming and J lost 3 bases; unmatched junction nucleotides: 6. CDR1 MDHEN and CDR2 SYDVKM come from the germline V gene. DNA of the CDR3: TGTGCCAGCAGTTTATCGGCTAGCGGAGACTACGAGCAGTACTTC. Translated, it gives CASSLSASGDYEQYF.

The chain couples TRBV5-6 to TRBJ1-1; the D is unclear. Germline assignment: CDR1 SGHDT and CDR2 YYEEEE. With 3 bases removed from V and 1 base from J, the gap between germline ends came to 13 bases. The CDR3 sequence is 15 residues long. Here the CDR3 reads CASSYTITRNTEAFF. CDR3 coding DNA: TGTGCCAGCAGCTACACTATTACAAGGAACACTGAAGCTTTCTTT.

The rearrangement joins TRBV27 to TRBJ1-1; D remains unclear. V was trimmed by 4 bases and J by 5 bases, leaving 17 bases between them. Germline V lookup: CDR1 MNHEY, CDR2 SMNVEV (reference sequence). The CDR3 is made up of 15 amino acids. The CDR3 is CASSSRRSRRTEAFF. The CDR3 bases are TGTGCCAGCAGTTCCCGGCGGTCCCGTCGGACTGAAGCTTTCTTT.

The genes are TRBV19 and TRBJ2-7; TRBD2 agrees at 8 bases. The CDR3 totals 16 residues. Germline assignment: CDR1 LNHDA and CDR2 SQIVND (reference sequence). Trimming at V came to 6 bases and at J to 0 bases, leaving 10 bases not matched to a gene. This CDR3 is CASSPPSGSYSYEQYF. As DNA, the CDR3 is TGTGCCAGTAGCCCCCCTAGCGGGTCCTACTCCTACGAGCAGTACTTC.

This clone is labeled medium-sized. This chain joins TRBV2 and TRBJ1-2; TRBD1 might be the D (6 bases). CDR1 and CDR2 from the germline V gene are SNHLY and FYNNEI. Between the trimmed V and J ends, which lost 5 bases and 7 bases, there was a span of 11 bases. The CDR3 contains 12 residues. The CDR3 nucleotides read TGTGCCAGCAGTTCTCAGGGGTCTGGCTACACCTTC. This encodes CASSSQGSGYTF. Full variable domain (missing parts from reference TRBV2 and TRBJ1-2): EPEVTQTPSHQVTQMGQEVILRCVPISNHLYFYWYRQILGQKVEFLVSFYNNEISEKSEIFDDQFSVERPDGSNFTLKIRSTKLEDSAMYFCASSSQGSGYTFGSGTRLTVV.

CDR3 in DNA: TGCAGCGTTGAACAAGATGGGGCTTTGAGCGGAGGGGACTACGAGCAGTACTTC. Amino acid sequence: CSVEQDGALSGGDYEQYF. This sequence joins TRBV29-1 and TRBJ2-7, with TRBD2 as a possible D gene (6 bases). Trimming removed 2 bases at V and 3 bases at J, with 26 bases between. This CDR3 is built from 18 residues. In germline, CDR1 is SQVTM, CDR2 ANQGSEA.

This clone has only one observation. The CDR3 protein is CASRLAGGGTQYF. The CDR3 DNA reads TGTGCCAGCAGGCTAGCGGGGGGAGGGACCCAGTACTTC. This sequence joins TRBV7-2 and TRBJ2-5; 11 bases align to TRBD2. The CDR3 length is 13 residues. Germline-derived CDR1 and CDR2 are SGHTA and FQGNSA. V lost 6 bases, J lost 7 bases, and 4 bases stayed unmatched.

In its sample, this clone was seen once. The CDR3 spells CARNAEGGKLFF. The CDR3 coding sequence is TGTGCCCGCAACGCTGAAGGGGGAAAACTGTTTTTT. J is TRBJ1-4 and V is TRBV30; D possibly corresponds to TRBD1 (6 bases). The CDR3 consists of 12 residues. CDR1 is GTSNPN and CDR2 is SVGIG in the germline V gene (reference sequence). V lost 8 bases and J 10 bases, leaving 17 bases between the germline ends.

A single count supports this clone. This chain joins TRBV7-6 and TRBJ1-4; D is ambiguous. This CDR3 spans 16 amino acids. The germline V gene has CDR1 SGHVS and CDR2 FNYEAQ. V was trimmed by 1 base and J by 0 bases, leaving 9 bases between them. The CDR3 DNA follows: TGTGCCAGCAGCTTAGATACCGGTGCAACTAATGAAAAACTGTTTTTT. Translated, it gives CASSLDTGATNEKLFF.

This clone was observed a few times. The V and J genes are TRBV6-5 and TRBJ1-4, with unresolved D. V was trimmed by 6 bases and J by 13 bases, leaving 15 bases between them. The CDR3 length is 12 residues. Germline-derived CDR1 and CDR2 are MNHEY and SVGAGI. This CDR3 reads CASRPDMGTLFF. In nucleotides, the CDR3 is TGTGCCAGCAGACCAGATATGGGCACACTGTTTTTT.